The 5 T cell receptor beta chains below were found in one sample sequenced in a study of T cells expressing NK-cell markers. No DNA is given; TCRdb re-called the 5' RACE reads and lists each CDR3 protein once. The sample shows about 150,000 distinct CDR3 sequences, and around a third sits with its ten largest clones. Sample: blood T cells: a sorted CD56 or NKG2C T cell subset, CD4+ or CD8+ T cells, or bulk PBMC T cells (not recorded which). The receptor set was obtained from a woman aged 45-59 years in good health.

The CDR3 sequence: CASSPASYTDTQYF. This chain uses TRBV18 with TRBJ2-3. Germline-derived CDR1 and CDR2 are KGHSH and LQKENI. This CDR3 has 14 residues. The full variable domain, its missing parts supplied by reference TRBV18 and TRBJ2-3, is NAGVMQNPRHLVRRRGQEARLRCSPMKGHSHVYWYRQLPEEGLKFMVYLQKENIIDESGMPKERFSAEFPKEGPSILRIQQVVRGDSAAYFCASSPASYTDTQYFGPGTRLTVL.

The chain uses TRBV27 and TRBJ2-7; without DNA, the TCRdb call of TRBD1 cannot be checked. The V gene's germline CDR1 is MNHEY and CDR2 SMNVEV (reference sequence). The CDR3 loop spans 13 amino acids. The CDR3 is CASKRDNSYEQYF.

The rearrangement links TRBV4-1 to TRBJ1-1. The CDR3 has 15 amino acids. The germline CDR1 and CDR2 sequences are MGHRA and YSYEKL. CDR3 protein: CASSQPPAGVFEAFF.

The CDR3 sequence is CASLNGQRDIQYF. This rearrangement joins TRBV12-3 or TRBV12-4 to TRBJ2-4; TCRdb calls TRBD1, which cannot be checked without DNA. The CDR3 length is 13 residues.

The gene calls are TRBV4-1 and TRBJ1-4; the D call of TRBD1 rests on TCRdb alone, since no DNA is present to check it. Per germline, CDR1 MGHRA and CDR2 YSYEKL. CDR3 size: 15 residues. CDR3 in amino acids: CASTHIHRGGEKLFF.